These 21 T cell receptor beta chains were sequenced from one sample in a study of cytomegalovirus exposure and HLA in healthy donors. The study ran its PCR with 60 Vbeta and 13 Jbeta primers. Clones were sequenced by immunoSEQ multiplex PCR, and TCRdb holds only the in-frame ones, with some missing. Found here are roughly 110,000 clones, roughly four fifths of them singletons; the top ten hold more than 3%. Sequences were obtained from PBMCs. All receptors come from a man in his sixties in good health and CMV-seronegative.

The chain uses TRBV29-1 and TRBJ1-2, with TRBD1 matching over 10 bases. The CDR3 totals 10 residues. CDR1 SQVTM and CDR2 ANQGSEA come from the germline V gene. V lost 7 bases to trimming and J lost 14 bases; unmatched junction nucleotides: 7. CDR3 sequence reads: CSGGDRGFTF. CDR3 nucleotide sequence: TGCAGCGGGGGGGACAGGGGATTTACCTTC.

The chain has TRBV7-9 and TRBJ1-2; D call uncertain. The CDR3 is made up of 12 amino acids. V lost 3 bases, J lost 5 bases, and 7 bases lay in between. Germline CDR1 reads SEHNR; CDR2 reads FQNEAQ (reference sequence). DNA of the CDR3: TGTGCCAGCAGCTTTGGGGAGTATGGCTACACCTTC. Its translation: CASSFGEYGYTF.

Only a few counts were recorded for this clone. The chain employs TRBV7-2 and TRBJ2-7; TRBD2 matches 7 bases. CDR1 is SGHTA and CDR2 is FQGNSA in the germline V gene. The CDR3 runs to 14 residues. Unmatched junction bases numbered 3, after V lost 1 base and J lost 3 bases. The CDR3 here is CASSLVSGRYEQYV. CDR3 sequence (DNA): TGTGCCAGCAGCTTAGTTAGCGGGCGCTACGAGCAGTACGTC.

V is TRBV5-1 and J is TRBJ1-1; D ambiguous. V was pared by 5 bases and J by 1 base, with 9 bases between. The CDR3 spans 13 residues. Germline V gene sequence: CDR1 SGHRS, CDR2 YFSETQ. CDR3 region: CASSKTTNTEAFF. For the CDR3, the DNA is TGCGCCAGCAGTAAAACAACGAACACTGAAGCTTTCTTT.

The rearrangement joins TRBV7-2 to TRBJ1-1, with D tentatively TRBD1 (6 bases). CDR3 length: 15 amino acids. V was pared by 2 bases and J by 4 bases, with 14 bases between. In germline, CDR1 is SGHTA, CDR2 FQGNSA. The CDR3 protein is CASSLQNPGVTEAFF. For the CDR3, the DNA is TGTGCCAGCAGCTTACAGAATCCAGGGGTCACTGAAGCTTTCTTT.

This sequence joins TRBV6-5 and TRBJ1-1; D is undetermined. Germline loops: CDR1 MNHEY, CDR2 SVGAGI. The CDR3 consists of 13 residues. Trimming pared 7 bases from V and 6 bases from J, leaving 15 bases between. CDR3 region: CASTRLGSAEAFF. In DNA, the CDR3 is TGTGCCAGCACTAGATTGGGTTCCGCTGAAGCTTTCTTT.

V usage is TRBV6-6 and J usage is TRBJ1-4, with a tentative D call TRBD1 (6 bases). The V end lost 2 bases, the J end lost 4 bases, and 11 bases lay between the germline ends. The V gene's germline CDR1 is MNHNY and CDR2 SVGAGI (reference sequence). This CDR3 contains 15 residues. DNA for the CDR3: TGTGCCAGCAGTTACGGGGACAACGGTAATGAAAAACTGTTTTTT. This encodes CASSYGDNGNEKLFF.

The rearrangement links TRBV23-1 to TRBJ1-1; D remains ambiguous. TRBV23-1 qualifies as an ORF whose function is uncertain. Trimming took off 1 base at V and 9 bases at J, with 15 bases between the two ends. The CDR3 covers 14 residues. CDR3 in amino acids: CASSQFARLKKAFF. The CDR3 DNA reads TGCGCCAGCAGTCAATTCGCCAGATTGAAGAAAGCTTTCTTT.

This rearrangement joins TRBV7-2 to TRBJ2-7; the D is unclear. Trimming removed 1 base at V and 4 bases at J, with 8 bases between. Per the germline V gene, CDR1 is SGHTA and CDR2 is FQGNSA. The CDR3 has 13 residues. CDR3: CASSLDPLYEQYF. DNA of the CDR3: TGTGCCAGCAGCTTAGACCCTCTATACGAGCAGTACTTC.

The gene calls are TRBV14 and TRBJ1-6, with unresolved D. V shed 0 bases and J shed 13 bases, with 10 bases lying between them. The CDR3 has 13 amino acids. Germline V gene lookup returns CDR1 SGHDN and CDR2 FVKESK. The CDR3 sequence: CASSQDFRDPLHF. The CDR3 DNA reads as TGTGCCAGCAGCCAAGATTTCCGGGATCCCCTCCACTTT.

V is TRBV5-1 and J is TRBJ2-3; D is undetermined. This CDR3 spans 13 amino acids. The germline CDR1 and CDR2 sequences are SGHRS and YFSETQ. V lost 4 bases, J lost 0 bases, and 6 bases lay in between. The CDR3 sequence is CASSLSSTDTQYF. For the CDR3, the DNA is TGCGCCAGCAGCCTATCTAGCACAGATACGCAGTATTTT.

V usage is TRBV6-5 and J usage is TRBJ1-1, with D uncertain. The ends were cut back, 5 bases at V and 8 bases at J, with 12 bases in the middle. CDR1 MNHEY and CDR2 SVGAGI come from the germline V gene. The length of the CDR3 is 12 residues. The CDR3 nucleotides read TGTGCCAGCAGTCCTACCCGAGAGGAAGCTTTCTTT. This sequence encodes CASSPTREEAFF.

The chain employs TRBV5-6 and TRBJ2-4, with D possibly being TRBD2 (7 bases). CDR3 length: 18 residues. Germline-derived CDR1 and CDR2 are SGHDT and YYEEEE. Between the trimmed V and J ends, which lost 4 bases and 0 bases, there was a span of 20 bases. CDR3 DNA: TGTGCCAGCAGCCTCACAGCGGGGACAATACTAGCCAAAAACATTCAGTACTTC. Encoded protein: CASSLTAGTILAKNIQYF.

The V and J genes are TRBV4-2 and TRBJ2-2, with TRBD2 identical over 11 bases. Losses at the gene ends were 6 bases for V and 7 bases for J; bases not matched to a gene: 7. This CDR3 is 15 amino acids long. Germline CDR1 reads LGHNA; CDR2 reads YNFKEQ. In DNA form, the CDR3 reads TGTGCCAGCAGATTACTAGCGGGGGCTCTCGGGGAGCTGTTTTTT. Translated: CASRLLAGALGELFF.

This clone was recorded a few times. CDR3 DNA sequence: TGTGCCAGCAGTCCAGGGACAGGGGGTCGGTCACCCCTCCACTTT. It translates to CASSPGTGGRSPLHF. V is TRBV28 and J is TRBJ1-6; TRBD1 matches 11 bases. The length of the CDR3 is 15 residues. The germline gives CDR1 MDHEN, CDR2 SYDVKM. V shed 5 bases, J shed 10 bases, and the junction held 7 bases outside the gene matches.

The J gene is TRBJ2-5, the V gene TRBV9; D call uncertain. V lost 0 bases to trimming and J lost 5 bases, with 14 bases between them. The CDR3 length is 15 residues. Germline CDR1 and CDR2: SGDLS and YYNGEE. The CDR3 DNA is TGTGCCAGCAGCGTAGGCCCGGGTACTTTGGAGACCCAGTACTTC. Its protein product is CASSVGPGTLETQYF.

The rearrangement joins TRBV7-9 to TRBJ1-6, with D uncertain. Trimming pared 5 bases from V and 7 bases from J, leaving 9 bases between. The CDR3 runs 13 residues. Germline V gives CDR1 SEHNR, CDR2 FQNEAQ (reference sequence). As DNA, the CDR3 is TGTGCCAGCAGCCCGATGGAGAATTCACCCCTCCACTTT. Protein sequence: CASSPMENSPLHF.

CDR3 nucleotides: TGTGCCAGCTCAAAGCAGGTTGCAACTAATGAAAAACTGTTTTTT. Protein sequence: CASSKQVATNEKLFF. The chain links TRBV18 to TRBJ1-4; unclear D gene. The V end lost 5 bases, the J end lost 0 bases, and 10 bases lay between the germline ends. This CDR3 has 15 residues. CDR1 is KGHSH, CDR2 LQKENI, per germline.

The rearrangement joins TRBV11-2 to TRBJ2-3, with TRBD2 matching over 11 bases. The CDR3 covers 16 residues. The V and J ends lost 5 bases and 6 bases, in that order; junction bases with no gene match: 10. Germline V CDR1 and CDR2: SGHAT, FQNNGV. This CDR3 is CASSPYGLAGGDTQYF. CDR3 in DNA: TGTGCCAGCAGCCCATACGGACTAGCGGGTGGGGATACGCAGTATTTT.

The V call is TRBV7-2, the J call TRBJ1-5; TRBD1 might be the D (5 bases). V shed 2 bases and J shed 2 bases, with 13 bases lying between them. Germline CDR1 reads SGHTA; CDR2 reads FQGNSA. CDR3 size: 16 residues. CDR3 sequence: CASSLFGREGNQPQHF. The CDR3 coding sequence is TGTGCCAGCAGCTTATTTGGCAGGGAAGGCAATCAGCCCCAGCATTTT.

This chain links TRBV18 with TRBJ2-5; TRBD2 might be the D (5 bases). CDR1 KGHSH and CDR2 LQKENI come from the germline V gene. Deletions cut 6 bases from V and 5 bases from J, with 13 bases between. CDR3 length equals 13 residues. The CDR3 nucleotides are TGTGCCAGCTCGGCCCTCGGGGAGGAGACCCAGTACTTC. Translation: CASSALGEETQYF.